This entry features one T cell receptor (beta chain) sequence. Its cognate antigen has yet to be identified. Base qualities are not recorded, but no much larger clone differs from it by a single base. Healthy HIV-negative adults with no recently reported acute infections or vaccinations were included as donors. Every donor was a Caucasian adult residing in Nashville, Tennessee, USA. CD4+ T cells were enriched by magnetic negative selection; naive cells were then positively selected on CD45RA, and the negative fraction formed the memory subset. Blood was obtained by leukapheresis, after which PBMCs were separated by Ficoll-Histopaque density gradient centrifugation and cryopreserved in liquid nitrogen vapor phase. Purity and quantity of every magnetically sorted T cell population were checked by analytical flow cytometry. Each sorted fraction had its genomic DNA isolated and then quantified by UV absorbance on a Nanodrop 2000c.

The sample originates from a study of shared clonotypes between healthy human individuals (TCRdb year 2020). Some background on the complete study: The cohort comprised a couple of women and three men aged 18 to 49 years. For each donor, CD4 naive and CD4 memory were each run on three plates, CD8 naive on two plates, and CD8 memory on one plate. The study deeply sequenced blood TCR repertoires of about five healthy adults to estimate repertoire size and the extent of clonotype sharing between individuals. To increase sequencing depth and limit assay-specific biases, TCR repertoire library preparation and sequencing were carried out by different laboratories using diverse techniques. Leukapheresis yielded between about 0.85 and 9 billion PBMCs per donor.

Using the deep immunoSEQ assay, multiplex PCR amplified TCR CDR3 regions from genomic DNA. Extracted genomic DNA from each cell subset was spread evenly across all wells of several immunoSEQ 96-well plates, with each plate serving as a replicate. For sorted subsets, around 200 ng genomic DNA, equal to tens of thousands of T cell genomes, was loaded into each replicate PCR. Purified libraries were measured with a Qubit 3.0 fluorometer, size-checked on a Bioanalyzer 2100, and measured again with the KAPA Library Quantification kit. Every immunoSEQ 96-well plate was sequenced on a dedicated single-read 150-cycle Illumina NextSeq 550 flow cell. On the authors' methods: The immunoSEQ output contained only junctional sequences without quality scores, so filtering could not match that applied to full-length reads. Sequences were annotated with PyIR, a Python wrapper for IgBLAST v1.9, using IMGT germline references to assign V/J genes and CDR3. Any read was removed if the V/J assignment was weak (E-value above 1e-6), the CDR3 was missing, or the read contained stop codons, out-of-frame junctions, or ambiguous translated residues. V3J clonotypes were defined by identical inferred V gene, J gene, and CDR3 amino acid sequence. Percentage overlap between repertoires was computed as shared unique clonotypes divided by the size of the smaller repertoire. RTK rarefaction, the Chao1 estimator, and Recon v2.1 estimates of unobserved clonotypes were used to assess repertoire richness. Generation probabilities for all TCRbeta clonotypes obtained by the gDNA method from a few donors were computed using OLGA. Entries here come from immuneACCESS through TCRdb and include only in-frame sequences with V and J called. Some clones fail to appear in such tables; in the studies checked, an unresolved V gene covers under half of the shortfall, and the cause of the remainder is unknown. V, J and clone size derive from that table, while D and trimming were established from the DNA sequence. The sample has approximately 1,500,000 clones on record, approximately 98% of them singletons. The ten largest clones take up roughly 0.45% of the sample.

The germline V gene encodes CDR1 SGHRS and CDR2 YFSETQ. Between the V and J ends, shortened by 4 bases and 1 base respectively, the junction contains 14 bases. The CDR3, from cysteine to phenylalanine, totals 16 residues. Of all the DNA, just the CDR3 is kept, 48 bases in frame from base 1. Here is what the overall study found, with its caveats: Naive subsets generally had larger estimated clonotype richness than memory subsets did. Sampling was restricted to blood, and TCR repertoires in tissues likely differ from the TCR repertoires found in blood. Even with the large sequencing depth, rarefaction of the sorted-subset datasets indicated that sequencing was incomplete. Pairwise subsampling led to the expectation that sequencing depth would affect the degree of clonotype sharing among donors. When four donors were compared, the shared fraction of clonotypes was about 5.5% for naive CD4, approximately 3.3% for naive CD8, more than 2% for memory CD4, and 0.35% to 0.4% for memory CD8. Compared with non-shared clonotypes, the clonotypes found in all four sorted-subset donors had higher generation probabilities. The genetic and exposure-history diversity represented was limited by the small number of donors.

The sample was naive CD4+ T cells sorted from blood. This sample's cell subset or site label indicates: CD45RA+ positively selected. The clonotype originates from a man aged 30-40 years in good health. In this chain, TRBV5-1 is recombined with TRBJ2-2; TRBD1 is a weak D gene call, 6 bases matching. CDR3 protein: CASSVSGTKNTGELFF. The sequenced DNA: TGCGCCAGCAGCGTTTCCGGGACAAAGAACACCGGGGAGCTGTTTTTT. The full variable domain, with segments outside the CDR3 supplied by the reference TRBV5-1 and TRBJ2-2 proteins, appears as KAGVTQTPRYLIKTRGQQVTLSCSPISGHRSVSWYQQTPGQGLQFLFEYFSETQRNKGNFPGRFSGRQFSNSRSEMNVSTLELGDSALYLCASSVSGTKNTGELFFGEGSRLTVL.